This T cell receptor (beta chain) was documented in a study of post-analysis software for immune sequencing data. CDR3 length: 16 residues. The germline V gene encodes CDR1 SGHTA and CDR2 FQGNSA. V dropped 5 bases and J dropped 0; count of bases not matched to a gene: 8. The library was made from cDNA and included unique molecular identifiers. Each CDR3 protein is one row after TCRdb ran MiXCR on the PCR reads. The sample consists of 450,000 to 700,000 distinct CDR3 sequences, roughly 46% of them appearing once. Study-wide findings and caveats: About five TRBV segments, including TRBV5-6, TRBV5-1 and TRBV20-1, were more frequent in patients than controls.

This clonotype was seen a few times. Its matching antigen is unknown. This sequence originates from a girl aged 10 to 17 with multiple sclerosis. V is TRBV7-2 and J is TRBJ2-3, with 7 bases that match TRBD1. The specimen sequenced was blood. The CDR3 loop is CASSRQGSTSTDTQYF. The CDR3 DNA is TGTGCCAGCAGCCGACAGGGCTCAACTAGCACAGATACGCAGTATTTT.